Following are 27 T cell receptor beta chains from one sample sequenced in a study of OX40 agonist ivuxolimab in advanced cancers. Repertoires were generated with immunoSEQ multiplex PCR, while TCRdb's copy carries only in-frame clones and drops some. In the table there are over 15,000 clones, about three quarters of which are singletons. This sample comprised CD4+ or CD8+ T cells sorted from blood, obtained in a trial of the OX40 agonist ivuxolimab. Receptors originate from an adult with an advanced solid tumor such as melanoma, head and neck, liver or kidney cancer.

The gene calls are TRBV5-1 and TRBJ2-7; a weak D match, TRBD2 (5 bases). The germline CDR1 and CDR2 sequences are SGHRS and YFSETQ. V gave up 1 base and J gave up 5 bases, with 10 bases separating them. This CDR3 region has 13 residues. The chain's CDR3 is CASSLRGRDEQYF. CDR3 nucleotide sequence: TGCGCCAGCAGCTTGCGAGGGCGGGACGAGCAGTACTTC.

This chain connects TRBV7-3 to TRBJ2-1, with D perhaps matching TRBD2 (6 bases). The CDR3 totals 13 residues. V lost 4 bases and J lost 6, with 10 bases in between. Germline V gene data show CDR1 as SGHTA and CDR2 as FQGTGA. Here the CDR3 DNA reads TGTGCCAGCAGCTCAAGGGGAGGCAATGAGCAGTTCTTC. Protein product: CASSSRGGNEQFF.

The chain has TRBV27 and TRBJ2-1, with 10 positions matching TRBD2. Trimming took 4 bases from V and 8 from J; bases not matched to a gene: 8. CDR1 and CDR2 from the germline V gene are MNHEY and SMNVEV (reference sequence). This CDR3 region has 15 residues. DNA for the CDR3: TGTGCCAGCAGTTGGCTAGCGGGAGTTAGAGATGAGCAGTTCTTC. Its protein is CASSWLAGVRDEQFF.

This clone was counted a single time. V usage is TRBV5-6 and J usage is TRBJ2-3; 11 bases are shared with TRBD2. The V segment lost 4 bases and the J segment 6 bases; nucleotides outside the gene matches: 10. The germline gives CDR1 SGHDT, CDR2 YYEEEE. The CDR3 has 16 amino acids. Here the CDR3 DNA reads TGTGCCAGCAGCCCAAACTGGGGACTAGCGGACGATACGCAGTATTTT. Protein product: CASSPNWGLADDTQYF.

This clone is judged medium-sized. The chain is built from TRBV5-5 and TRBJ1-5, with no clear D. The CDR3 contains 14 residues. Trimming removed 1 base at V and 7 bases at J, with 12 bases between. Germline CDR1 SGHKS, CDR2 YYEKEE (reference sequence). CDR3 DNA: TGTGCCAGCAGCTTGTTCACTGAACACCAGCCCCAGCATTTT. It encodes CASSLFTEHQPQHF.

This chain uses TRBV7-2 with TRBJ2-7, with D maybe TRBD1 (6 bases). The CDR3 loop spans 13 amino acids. The germline CDR1 and CDR2 sequences are SGHTA and FQGNSA. The ends were cut back, 5 bases at V and 4 bases at J, with 12 bases in the middle. The CDR3 sequence is CASSPTQGYEQYF. In DNA, the CDR3 is TGTGCCAGCAGCCCTACTCAGGGGTACGAGCAGTACTTC.

In its sample, this clone was seen a few times. The chain links TRBV7-9 to TRBJ1-1; unclear D gene. The CDR3 has 14 residues. Trimming removed 5 bases from V and 8 bases from J, with 18 bases in between. The V gene's germline CDR1 is SEHNR and CDR2 FQNEAQ (reference sequence). The CDR3 sequence: CASSPPLEGKEAFF. For the CDR3, the DNA is TGTGCCAGCAGCCCCCCCTTGGAAGGGAAAGAAGCTTTCTTT.

V is TRBV4-3 and J is TRBJ2-7; 7 bases are shared with TRBD1. The CDR3 spans 15 residues. Germline lookup yields CDR1 LGHNA and CDR2 YSLEER. Trimming cost V 4 bases and J 0 bases; bases outside gene matches: 6. The CDR3 sequence: CASSLGQLGSYEQYF. In nucleotides, the CDR3 is TGCGCCAGCAGCCTGGGACAGCTGGGCTCCTACGAGCAGTACTTC.

The chain carries TRBV5-1 and TRBJ2-7; D uncertain. The germline gives CDR1 SGHRS, CDR2 YFSETQ. The CDR3 sequence is 13 residues long. The V end lost 2 bases, the J end lost 3 bases, and 9 bases lay between the germline ends. The CDR3 spells CASSFGLNYEQYF. CDR3 nucleotides: TGCGCCAGCAGCTTCGGGCTTAACTACGAGCAGTACTTC.

This sequence joins TRBV2 and TRBJ2-1; 8 bases align to TRBD2. In germline, CDR1 is SNHLY, CDR2 FYNNEI. After removal of 6 bases from V and 3 bases from J, the junction contained 7 bases not matched to a gene. CDR3 length: 15 amino acids. CDR3 sequence: CASRGAGVDYNEQFF. As DNA, the CDR3 is TGTGCCAGCAGGGGAGCGGGAGTCGACTACAATGAGCAGTTCTTC.

This CDR3 is CASTFSLSGTGGSMDEQYF. The DNA for the CDR3 is TGTGCCAGCACCTTCTCGTTATCCGGAACAGGGGGTAGTATGGACGAGCAGTACTTC. The rearrangement links TRBV7-9 to TRBJ2-7; 8 positions match TRBD1. The CDR3 spans 19 residues. V lost 7 bases to trimming and J lost 5 bases; unmatched junction nucleotides: 25. Looked up from germline, CDR1 is SEHNR and CDR2 is FQNEAQ (reference sequence).

V and J are TRBV6-6 and TRBJ1-1, with a possible D match to TRBD1 (6 bases). Germline CDR1 and CDR2: MNHNY and SVGAGI (reference sequence). The length of the CDR3 is 11 residues. Trimming took 4 bases from V and 8 from J, leaving 8 bases between them. DNA for the CDR3: TGTGCCAGCAGTTTTGACAGGGAAGCTTTCTTT. It encodes CASSFDREAFF.

This clone was seen only a few times. The chain carries TRBV5-8 and TRBJ1-2; D gene uncertain. Trimming pared 1 base from V and 9 bases from J, leaving 7 bases between. Germline CDR1 is SGHTS and CDR2 is YDEGEE. The CDR3 covers 11 residues. CDR3 residues: CASSLTSRYTF. DNA of the CDR3: TGTGCCAGCAGCTTGACGTCCCGCTACACCTTC.

The chain links TRBV23-1 to TRBJ2-1; D is perhaps TRBD1 or TRBD2 (6 bases each). TRBV23-1 is reported as an ORF; its role is uncertain. V was cut by 4 bases and J by 3 bases, with 25 bases left in between. The CDR3 is made up of 19 amino acids. The CDR3 DNA reads as TGCGCCAGCAGTCTCAGGTACCCTAGTCGGGGGCCTGACTACAATGAGCAGTTCTTC. Translated: CASSLRYPSRGPDYNEQFF.

V gene TRBV6-1 combines with J gene TRBJ1-5; 7 bases are shared with TRBD1. Germline V gives CDR1 MNHNS, CDR2 SASEGT. V trimming: 8 bases; J trimming: 10 bases; junction bases outside the gene matches: 5. The CDR3 spans 11 residues. In DNA, the CDR3 is TGTGCCAGCCGCCGGGACAGACCCCAGCATTTT. Amino acids: CASRRDRPQHF.

This clone was counted a single time. The J gene is TRBJ2-5, the V gene TRBV5-7; 14 nucleotides match TRBD2. TRBV5-7 is noted as an ORF with a role that remains uncertain. The CDR3 has 16 residues. V gave up 4 bases and J gave up 5 bases; unmatched junction bases: 7. The CDR3: CASSRTSGRLGETQYF. In DNA, the CDR3 is TGTGCCAGCAGCCGGACTAGCGGGAGGTTAGGGGAGACCCAGTACTTC.

The chain combines TRBV15 with TRBJ2-7; a weak D match, TRBD2 (6 bases). Deletions cut 0 bases from V and 3 bases from J, with 15 bases between. The CDR3 contains 16 residues. Germline CDR1 reads LNHNV; CDR2 reads YYDKDF (reference sequence). CDR3 protein: CATSRDQGGVSYEQYF. The CDR3 nucleotides are TGTGCCACCAGCAGAGATCAAGGAGGGGTAAGCTACGAGCAGTACTTC.

This chain uses TRBV4-1 with TRBJ2-7; 8 nucleotides agree with TRBD1. Germline CDR1 reads MGHRA; CDR2 reads YSYEKL. The CDR3 spans 16 residues. J was trimmed by 5 bases and V by 0 bases; bases with no gene match: 9. This CDR3 reads CASSQDEGQGFHEQYF. CDR3 DNA: TGCGCCAGCAGCCAAGATGAAGGACAGGGTTTTCACGAGCAGTACTTC.

The chain uses TRBV7-9 and TRBJ1-5, with 7 bases identical to TRBD1. There are 15 residues in the CDR3. The trim removed 5 bases at V and 5 bases at J, leaving 9 bases unmatched. Germline lookup yields CDR1 SEHNR and CDR2 FQNEAQ (reference sequence). The CDR3 reads CASSVGTGVHQPQHF. The CDR3 DNA is TGTGCCAGCAGCGTAGGAACAGGGGTTCATCAGCCCCAGCATTTT. The complete variable domain, with remaining parts taken from reference TRBV7-9 and TRBJ1-5, reads DTGVSQNPRHKITKRGQNVTFRCDPISEHNRLYWYRQTLGQGPEFLTYFQNEAQLEKSRLLSDRFSAERPKGSFSTLEIQRTEQGDSAMYLCASSVGTGVHQPQHFGDGTRLSIL.

The chain links TRBV4-3 to TRBJ2-5; TRBD2 matches 14 bases. Germline CDR1 is LGHNA and CDR2 is YSLEER. The V and J ends lost 4 bases and 2 bases, in that order; junction bases with no gene match: 6. This CDR3 spans 17 amino acids. This CDR3 is CASSPGLAGVLQETQYF. CDR3 nucleotide sequence: TGCGCCAGCAGCCCGGGACTAGCGGGGGTACTTCAAGAGACCCAGTACTTC.

V usage is TRBV5-6 and J usage is TRBJ1-4, with D possibly being TRBD1 (6 bases). Looked up from germline, CDR1 is SGHDT and CDR2 is YYEEEE. The CDR3 is made up of 14 amino acids. The V end was cut by 5 bases, the J end by 4 bases, with 12 bases between. Written as DNA, the CDR3 is TGTGCCAGCAGTAATGGACAGTTTAATGAAAAACTGTTTTTT. Translating it yields CASSNGQFNEKLFF.

This chain connects TRBV4-1 to TRBJ2-7; D remains ambiguous. This CDR3 region has 13 residues. Germline V CDR1 and CDR2: MGHRA, YSYEKL. Between the trimmed V and J ends, which lost 4 bases and 0 bases, there was a span of 7 bases. CDR3 amino acids: CASSLDVSYEQYF. In DNA form, the CDR3 reads TGCGCCAGCAGCCTGGACGTCTCCTACGAGCAGTACTTC.

The chain combines TRBV7-3 with TRBJ1-6, with 8 bases fitting TRBD1. The V gene end was trimmed by 5 bases and the J gene end by 7 bases; junction bases not matched to a gene: 4. The V gene's germline CDR1 is SGHTA and CDR2 FQGTGA. The CDR3 totals 14 residues. The CDR3 sequence: CASSRQGKNSPLHF. The CDR3 DNA follows: TGTGCCAGCAGCAGACAGGGGAAGAATTCACCCCTCCACTTT.

This rearrangement joins TRBV5-1 to TRBJ2-7, with 12 bases identical to TRBD2. The CDR3 runs 16 residues. V lost 5 bases to trimming and J lost 4 bases; unmatched junction nucleotides: 10. Germline CDR1 and CDR2: SGHRS and YFSETQ. The CDR3 DNA is TGCGCCAGCAGGCAACTAGCGGGAGGCACTTGGTACGAGCAGTACTTC. This gives the protein CASRQLAGGTWYEQYF. Full variable domain (missing parts from reference TRBV5-1 and TRBJ2-7): KAGVTQTPRYLIKTRGQQVTLSCSPISGHRSVSWYQQTPGQGLQFLFEYFSETQRNKGNFPGRFSGRQFSNSRSEMNVSTLELGDSALYLCASRQLAGGTWYEQYFGPGTRLTVT.

This clone was counted a few times. This chain uses TRBV11-2 with TRBJ1-4; D unresolved. Germline V gene sequence: CDR1 SGHAT, CDR2 FQNNGV. The V gene lost 5 bases and the J gene lost 8 bases, with 18 bases spanning the gap. The CDR3 contains 15 residues. CDR3 sequence (DNA): TGTGCCAGCAGCCTCCGGCCCCTTCCGGGCGAAAAACTGTTTTTT. Translation: CASSLRPLPGEKLFF.

The chain recombines TRBV6-6 with TRBJ2-1; D may be TRBD1 (6 bases). The V end lost 0 bases, the J end lost 7 bases, and 10 bases lay between the germline ends. The CDR3 has 14 residues. CDR1 and CDR2 (germline): MNHNY, SVGAGI (reference sequence). The CDR3 DNA reads as TGTGCCAGCAGTTACTCGGGGGCCGGGAATGAGCAGTTCTTC. Amino acid sequence: CASSYSGAGNEQFF.

The chain links TRBV15 to TRBJ2-2; the D is unclear. Trimming took 0 bases from V and 1 from J, leaving 0 bases between them. The CDR3 length is 13 residues. The germline CDR1 and CDR2 sequences are LNHNV and YYDKDF (reference sequence). The chain's CDR3 is CATSRENTGELFF. The CDR3, as DNA: TGTGCCACCAGCAGAGAGAACACCGGGGAGCTGTTTTTT. Drawing the rest from reference TRBV15 and TRBJ2-2, the complete variable domain is DAMVIQNPRYQVTQFGKPVTLSCSQTLNHNVMYWYQQKSSQAPKLLFHYYDKDFNNEADTPDNFQSRRPNTSFCFLDIRSPGLGDTAMYLCATSRENTGELFFGEGSRLTVL.